The T cell receptor (beta chain) under discussion was sequenced for a study of CD8 T cells in Susac syndrome. About 0.5 to 1 ug RNA was reverse transcribed with random hexamers. The TCR beta CDR3 was amplified by immunoSEQ multiplex PCR across 54 Vbeta, 13 Jbeta. TCRdb re-derived calls from the immunoSEQ multiplex PCR reads in MiXCR, one entry per CDR3 protein. The sample contains over 130,000 distinct CDR3 sequences, approximately 95% of which appear only once. Sequencing of TCR beta was performed on blood CD8+ T cells and on blood CD4+ T cells. V lost 1 base and J lost 0, with 7 bases in between. The germline V gene has CDR1 LGHDT and CDR2 YNNKEL (reference sequence). The length of the CDR3 is 15 residues.

The sequencing sample was made of CD4+ T cells from PBMCs. V and J are TRBV3-1 and TRBJ1-5; D gene ambiguous. The clonotype originates from a human donor with multiple sclerosis. In nucleotides, the CDR3 is TGTGCCAGCAGCCAAGGGCCTATTAGCAATCAGCCCCAGCATTTT. Its translation is CASSQGPISNQPQHF.